These 26 T cell receptor beta chains share one sample of origin, sequenced in a study of T cells in tuberculosis. Noted time point: new active TB diagnosis, blood taken before or within 7 days of starting treatment. Some clones are missing from TCRdb's copy, which holds only in-frame ones; the method was immunoSEQ multiplex PCR. Among tens of thousands of clones listed, around 94% were seen once. Sequenced material: PBMCs, taken at tuberculosis diagnosis. The receptor source for this set is an adult with tuberculosis.

This chain uses TRBV5-1 with TRBJ2-7, with a weak D call TRBD1 (6 bases). V lost 2 bases, J lost 3 bases, and 18 bases lay in between. The germline CDR1 and CDR2 sequences are SGHRS and YFSETQ. The CDR3 covers 16 residues. Written as DNA, the CDR3 is TGCGCCAGCAGCTTACCGGACAGTCTGTGGGGCTACGAGCAGTACTTC. It specifies CASSLPDSLWGYEQYF.

V gene TRBV30 combines with J gene TRBJ1-1; D remains ambiguous. Germline values: CDR1 GTSNPN, CDR2 SVGIG (reference sequence). The CDR3 spans 12 residues. V was clipped by 7 bases and J by 4 bases, with 13 bases between them. The chain's CDR3 is CALKRVLTEAFF. The DNA for the CDR3 is TGTGCCTTGAAGCGCGTACTCACTGAAGCTTTCTTT. Drawing the rest from reference TRBV30 and TRBJ1-1, the complete variable domain is SQTIHQWPATLVQPVGSPLSLECTVEGTSNPNLYWYRQAAGRGLQLLFYSVGIGQISSEVPQNLSASRPQDRQFILSSKKLLLSDSGFYLCALKRVLTEAFFGQGTRLTVV.

This sequence joins TRBV6-1 and TRBJ2-1; D call uncertain. The CDR3 totals 15 residues. Trimming pared 1 base from V and 2 bases from J, leaving 9 bases between. CDR1 MNHNS and CDR2 SASEGT come from the germline V gene. The CDR3 sequence is CASSEGYTTYNEQFF. In DNA form, the CDR3 reads TGTGCCAGCAGTGAAGGATACACAACCTACAATGAGCAGTTCTTC.

The CDR3 bases are TGTGCCAGCAGTCTCCACCTAACAGGGTTGCCCTACGAGCAGTACTTC. This gives the protein CASSLHLTGLPYEQYF. J is TRBJ2-7 and V is TRBV27, with D possibly TRBD1 on 6 matching bases. CDR3 length: 16 amino acids. With 5 bases removed from V and 2 bases from J, the gap between germline ends came to 19 bases. From germline, CDR1 is MNHEY and CDR2 SMNVEV (reference sequence).

The chain uses TRBV5-4 and TRBJ2-6; D is unresolved. This CDR3 is 15 amino acids long. Germline CDR1 and CDR2: SGHNT and YYREEE (reference sequence). The V end was cut by 2 bases, the J end by 0 bases, with 6 bases between. The CDR3 loop reads CASSFQNSGANVLTF. CDR3 sequence (DNA): TGTGCCAGCAGCTTCCAGAACTCTGGGGCCAACGTCCTGACTTTC.

V usage is TRBV6-5 and J usage is TRBJ1-2, with TRBD1 matching over 9 bases. The CDR3 is made up of 14 amino acids. CDR1 and CDR2 from the germline V gene are MNHEY and SVGAGI. V lost 2 bases, J lost 5 bases, and 3 bases stayed unmatched. In DNA, the CDR3 is TGTGCCAGCAGTTACGGGGGACAGGGATATGGCTACACCTTC. This codes for CASSYGGQGYGYTF.

The chain recombines TRBV29-1 with TRBJ1-5, with 7 bases that match TRBD1. Unmatched junction bases numbered 19, after V lost 5 bases and J lost 0 bases. CDR1 SQVTM and CDR2 ANQGSEA come from the germline V gene. The CDR3 covers 19 residues. CDR3 bases: TGCAGCGTTCCGGATAAGACAGGGAACCCACTTTATAGCAATCAGCCCCAGCATTTT. This translates into CSVPDKTGNPLYSNQPQHF.

The V gene is TRBV30, the J gene TRBJ2-1; D may be TRBD1 (5 bases). The germline V gene encodes CDR1 GTSNPN and CDR2 SVGIG (reference sequence). This CDR3 is built from 12 residues. The V end was cut by 3 bases, the J end by 8 bases, with 11 bases between. The CDR3 region is CAWSALGDEQFF. CDR3 in DNA: TGTGCCTGGAGCGCTCTAGGGGATGAGCAGTTCTTC. Combining the CDR3 with reference TRBV30 and TRBJ2-1 gives the whole variable domain SQTIHQWPATLVQPVGSPLSLECTVEGTSNPNLYWYRQAAGRGLQLLFYSVGIGQISSEVPQNLSASRPQDRQFILSSKKLLLSDSGFYLCAWSALGDEQFFGPGTRLTVL.

The CDR3 is CASGTDSYQPQHF. In nucleotides, the CDR3 is TGTGCTAGTGGAACCGACAGCTATCAGCCCCAGCATTTT. The rearrangement uses TRBV12-5 and TRBJ1-5; the D gene is possibly TRBD1 (5 bases). V lost 6 bases, J lost 5 bases, and 11 bases lay in between. The CDR3 consists of 13 residues. Germline CDR1 reads LGHNT; CDR2 reads FRNRAP.

Comments on this clone: Sequence at one end of the junction differs from germline and may be a read error. The rearrangement joins TRBV6-1 to TRBJ2-1; TRBD2 matches at 7 bases. The CDR3 loop spans 11 amino acids. Germline CDR1 MNHNS, CDR2 SASEGT. For the CDR3, the DNA is TGTGCCAGCAGCGAAGGGACTATTGGGTTCTTC. This sequence encodes CASSEGTIGFF.

The rearrangement uses TRBV30 and TRBJ1-1; 8 positions agree with TRBD1. The CDR3 extends over 13 amino acids. CDR1 is GTSNPN, CDR2 SVGIG, per germline (reference sequence). Losses at the gene ends were 5 bases for V and 2 bases for J; bases not matched to a gene: 4. In nucleotides, the CDR3 is TGTGCCTGGGCAGGGGGCAGCAACACTGAAGCTTTCTTT. Amino acids: CAWAGGSNTEAFF.

This clone was detected a few times. The chain recombines TRBV5-1 with TRBJ1-4; maybe TRBD1 (6 bases). Germline assignment: CDR1 SGHRS and CDR2 YFSETQ. V was trimmed by 0 bases and J by 4 bases, leaving 13 bases between them. This CDR3 has 16 residues. In nucleotides, the CDR3 is TGCGCCAGCAGCTTGGGGGTACAGGGCCTTAATGAAAAACTGTTTTTT. It codes for CASSLGVQGLNEKLFF.

This chain connects TRBV29-1 to TRBJ1-2; D might be TRBD1 (6 bases). This CDR3 has 16 amino acids. Germline values: CDR1 SQVTM, CDR2 ANQGSEA. The ends were cut back, 4 bases at V and 5 bases at J, with 23 bases in the middle. CDR3 sequence: CSVADFQTGGFYGYTF. The DNA of the CDR3 is TGCAGCGTTGCAGATTTTCAGACAGGCGGATTTTATGGCTACACCTTC.

This rearrangement joins TRBV6-5 to TRBJ2-3; D is possibly TRBD2 (6 bases). Germline CDR1 reads MNHEY; CDR2 reads SVGAGI. Trimming left V 5 bases short and J 2 bases short, with 14 bases between. The CDR3 consists of 15 residues. CDR3 in amino acids: CASSGGYLSTDTQYF. CDR3 bases: TGTGCCAGCAGTGGGGGGTACCTATCCACAGATACGCAGTATTTT.

The gene calls are TRBV9 and TRBJ2-1; 7 positions agree with TRBD1. Germline V gives CDR1 SGDLS, CDR2 YYNGEE. The CDR3 is made up of 14 amino acids. Trimming cost V 4 bases and J 7 bases; bases outside gene matches: 8. DNA of the CDR3: TGTGCCAGCAGCATGGGACAGATTGAGAATGAGCAGTTCTTC. As protein: CASSMGQIENEQFF.

The chain is built from TRBV29-1 and TRBJ1-2; D perhaps matches TRBD1 (6 bases). The CDR3 length is 13 residues. V dropped 0 bases and J dropped 10 bases, with 15 bases sitting between them. Germline-derived CDR1 and CDR2 are SQVTM and ANQGSEA. The CDR3 loop reads CSVEDPGGWDYTF. The CDR3 DNA reads TGCAGCGTTGAAGATCCGGGGGGCTGGGACTACACCTTC.

V is TRBV5-4 and J is TRBJ1-2; tentatively, D is TRBD1 (5 bases). Trimming removed 0 bases from V and 4 bases from J, with 22 bases in between. The CDR3 runs to 18 residues. Per the germline V gene, CDR1 is SGHNT and CDR2 is YYREEE (reference sequence). CDR3 DNA: TGTGCCAGCAGCTTGGGACAGTACCCCACGGAAACGGGCTATGGCTACACCTTC. Residues: CASSLGQYPTETGYGYTF.

The V call is TRBV18, the J call TRBJ1-1; 9 bases line up with TRBD1. CDR3 size: 15 residues. Germline CDR1 and CDR2: KGHSH and LQKENI. The V segment lost 3 bases and the J segment 2 bases; nucleotides outside the gene matches: 4. CDR3 in amino acids: CASSPRDRVNTEAFF. The CDR3 nucleotides read TGTGCCAGCTCACCCCGGGACAGGGTTAACACTGAAGCTTTCTTT. Using reference TRBV18 and TRBJ1-1 for the parts outside the CDR3, the full variable domain is NAGVMQNPRHLVRRRGQEARLRCSPMKGHSHVYWYRQLPEEGLKFMVYLQKENIIDESGMPKERFSAEFPKEGPSILRIQQVVRGDSAAYFCASSPRDRVNTEAFFGQGTRLTVV.

The rearrangement links TRBV5-1 to TRBJ2-3; 8 nucleotides agree with TRBD2. V gave up 6 bases and J gave up 5 bases; unmatched junction bases: 11. Germline CDR1 is SGHRS and CDR2 is YFSETQ. The CDR3 spans 15 residues. The DNA of the CDR3 is TGCGCCAGCACCTGGGGAAGCGGGGGAGTAGATACGCAGTATTTT. The encoded protein is CASTWGSGGVDTQYF. Full variable domain (rest looked up from reference TRBV5-1 and TRBJ2-3): KAGVTQTPRYLIKTRGQQVTLSCSPISGHRSVSWYQQTPGQGLQFLFEYFSETQRNKGNFPGRFSGRQFSNSRSEMNVSTLELGDSALYLCASTWGSGGVDTQYFGPGTRLTVL.

The gene calls are TRBV18 and TRBJ1-3, with D maybe TRBD1 (5 bases). Germline V CDR1 and CDR2: KGHSH, LQKENI. V was trimmed by 0 bases and J by 4 bases, leaving 13 bases between them. The CDR3 is made up of 16 amino acids. CDR3 bases: TGTGCCAGCTCACCACCGGTCGCAGGGTCCGGAAACACCATATATTTT. Its protein is CASSPPVAGSGNTIYF.

This clone was counted once. This chain connects TRBV7-3 to TRBJ2-7; the match to TRBD1 covers 8 bases. Germline CDR1 SGHTA, CDR2 FQGTGA. The junction had 7 bases not matched to a gene; V was cut back by 3 bases and J by 3 bases. CDR3 size: 15 residues. The CDR3 reads CASSFAGGAYYEQYF. CDR3 sequence (DNA): TGTGCCAGCAGCTTCGCAGGGGGCGCCTACTACGAGCAGTACTTC.

The V and J genes are TRBV6-5 and TRBJ2-7, with a weak D call TRBD2 (5 bases). The CDR3 spans 11 residues. Per germline, CDR1 MNHEY and CDR2 SVGAGI. Trimming took 8 bases from V and 5 from J, leaving 10 bases between them. This CDR3 reads CASARGNEQYF. DNA of the CDR3: TGTGCCAGCGCCCGGGGAAACGAGCAGTACTTC.

Only a few counts were recorded for this clone. CDR3 nucleotides: TGTGCCAGCAGTTTAAGACCACGCGAGGGAGCTTTCTTT. It yields the protein CASSLRPREGAFF. The chain couples TRBV28 to TRBJ1-1; D unresolved. V lost 2 bases and J lost 10, with 14 bases in between. Germline CDR1 MDHEN, CDR2 SYDVKM. There are 13 residues in the CDR3.

The V gene is TRBV10-3, the J gene TRBJ1-2, with 10 bases aligning to TRBD1. Germline V gives CDR1 ENHRY, CDR2 SYGVKD. This CDR3 spans 13 amino acids. V lost 2 bases, J lost 8 bases, and 2 bases stayed unmatched. CDR3 sequence: CAISELTGGGYTF. CDR3 bases: TGTGCCATCAGTGAGCTGACAGGGGGCGGCTACACCTTC.

The V and J genes are TRBV9 and TRBJ1-3; maybe TRBD1 (6 bases). The CDR3 contains 14 residues. The germline gives CDR1 SGDLS, CDR2 YYNGEE. The V end lost 3 bases, the J end lost 4 bases, and 11 bases lay between the germline ends. CDR3 sequence: CASSAGRGGNTIYF. In DNA, the CDR3 is TGTGCCAGCAGCGCTGGTAGGGGGGGAAACACCATATATTTT.

The V gene is TRBV2, the J gene TRBJ1-5; D might be TRBD1 (6 bases). The CDR3 is 17 amino acids. Trimming removed 4 bases from V and 5 bases from J, with 21 bases in between. The V gene's germline CDR1 is SNHLY and CDR2 FYNNEI. The CDR3 DNA reads TGTGCCAGCAGTGGATCAGGTGGGACACGAGGGGATCAGCCCCAGCATTTT. The encoded protein is CASSGSGGTRGDQPQHF. The whole variable domain, filled in from reference TRBV2 and TRBJ1-5, reads EPEVTQTPSHQVTQMGQEVILRCVPISNHLYFYWYRQILGQKVEFLVSFYNNEISEKSEIFDDQFSVERPDGSNFTLKIRSTKLEDSAMYFCASSGSGGTRGDQPQHFGDGTRLSIL.